These 31 T cell receptor beta chains share one sample of origin, sequenced in a study of cytomegalovirus exposure and HLA in healthy donors. The PCR ran on 60 Vbeta and 13 Jbeta primers. The data were produced by immunoSEQ multiplex PCR, yet TCRdb's version contains in-frame clones alone and is incomplete. The sample has 150,000 to 200,000 clones; 70% to 85% are singletons. Sequencing was done on a sample of PBMCs. These receptors were obtained from a woman younger than 45 in good health and CMV-seropositive.

The table lists this clone with a count of one. V usage is TRBV7-2 and J usage is TRBJ2-7; 7 bases match TRBD1. This CDR3 is built from 14 residues. Germline-derived CDR1 and CDR2 are SGHTA and FQGNSA. The ends lost 4 bases at V and 4 bases at J; junction bases unmatched: 7. The CDR3 DNA reads TGTGCCAGCAGCTCGTACAGGGGTCAGTACGAGCAGTACTTC. It codes for CASSSYRGQYEQYF.

By frequency in the sample, this clone is medium-sized. CDR3 in DNA: TGTGCCAGCAACCCCCAGGAGAACACTGAAGCTTTCTTT. Protein: CASNPQENTEAFF. The chain combines TRBV7-9 with TRBJ1-1; D unclear. Germline CDR1 SEHNR, CDR2 FQNEAQ (reference sequence). The CDR3 contains 13 residues. V was trimmed by 7 bases and J by 1 base, leaving 10 bases between them.

This rearrangement joins TRBV7-2 to TRBJ2-7; D remains ambiguous. The CDR3 is 13 residues long. The V gene lost 2 bases and the J gene lost 4 bases, with 9 bases spanning the gap. The germline CDR1 and CDR2 sequences are SGHTA and FQGNSA. The CDR3 nucleotides are TGTGCCAGCAGCTTACCGGTGCGGTACGAGCAGTACTTC. Translating it yields CASSLPVRYEQYF.

A single count supports this clone. Written as DNA, the CDR3 is TGTGCTTTCGACGTTGACAGGGGGTTTCAGCCCCAGCATTTT. Translated: CAFDVDRGFQPQHF. The genes are TRBV30 and TRBJ1-5; 9 bases match TRBD1. The length of the CDR3 is 14 residues. The germline V gene encodes CDR1 GTSNPN and CDR2 SVGIG (reference sequence).

V and J are TRBV10-3 and TRBJ2-3; 7 bases map to TRBD2. The CDR3 totals 16 residues. V dropped 0 bases and J dropped 2; count of bases not matched to a gene: 5. Germline V lookup: CDR1 ENHRY, CDR2 SYGVKD. This chain's CDR3 is CAISESGGRVTDTQYF. Here the CDR3 DNA reads TGTGCCATCAGTGAGTCTGGCGGGAGAGTCACAGATACGCAGTATTTT.

The chain joins TRBV10-3 to TRBJ2-6; unclear D gene. Per the germline V gene, CDR1 is ENHRY and CDR2 is SYGVKD. The CDR3 is 16 amino acids. Deletions cut 3 bases from V and 1 base from J, with 10 bases between. In DNA, the CDR3 is TGTGCCATCAGTGATCCGAAAACATCTGGGGCCAACGTCCTGACTTTC. This encodes CAISDPKTSGANVLTF.

This clone has only one observation. The chain couples TRBV10-1 to TRBJ2-7, with 7 nucleotides matching TRBD2. Trimming removed 5 bases from V and 3 bases from J; junction bases left unmatched: 7. This CDR3 has 14 amino acids. Germline V CDR1 and CDR2: WNHNN, SYGVQD (reference sequence). The CDR3 protein is CASSRRTSFYEQYF. CDR3 bases: TGCGCCAGCAGTCGTCGGACTAGTTTCTACGAGCAGTACTTC.

This clone was seen more than once but under ten times. The rearrangement links TRBV6-6 to TRBJ2-7; D call uncertain. CDR1 MNHNY and CDR2 SVGAGI come from the germline V gene (reference sequence). V was pared by 2 bases and J by 0 bases, with 14 bases between. The CDR3 has 16 amino acids. The CDR3 here is CASSYVGAVSSYEQYF. Here the CDR3 DNA reads TGTGCCAGCAGTTACGTAGGTGCGGTAAGCTCCTACGAGCAGTACTTC.

The chain links TRBV12-5 to TRBJ1-5; the match to TRBD1 covers 10 bases. V lost 6 bases and J lost 5; bases outside the gene matches: 13. CDR1 LGHNT and CDR2 FRNRAP come from the germline V gene. The CDR3 covers 17 residues. CDR3 sequence (DNA): TGTGCTAGTGGGCTAAAGCCGGGACAGGGGTTTTATCAGCCCCAGCATTTT. It specifies CASGLKPGQGFYQPQHF.

The chain couples TRBV30 to TRBJ2-1, with TRBD2 matching 10 bases. The junction had 10 bases not matched to a gene; V was cut back by 4 bases and J by 7 bases. CDR1 and CDR2 from the germline V gene are GTSNPN and SVGIG (reference sequence). This CDR3 contains 15 residues. The CDR3 DNA follows: TGTGCCTGGAAAAAAACAGCGGGAGGGCGTAATGAGCAGTTCTTC. The encoded protein is CAWKKTAGGRNEQFF.

This clone was counted between two and nine times. This chain connects TRBV2 to TRBJ1-5; D is possibly TRBD1 (5 bases). Germline V lookup: CDR1 SNHLY, CDR2 FYNNEI. V lost 4 bases and J 3 bases, leaving 13 bases between the germline ends. This CDR3 spans 15 amino acids. The CDR3 DNA follows: TGTGCCAGCAGTGGGGCAGGGCGAAACAATCAGCCCCAGCATTTT. Its translation is CASSGAGRNNQPQHF.

The chain links TRBV28 to TRBJ2-7; 7 bases are a match to TRBD2. The CDR3 runs 14 residues. The germline CDR1 and CDR2 sequences are MDHEN and SYDVKM. The ends lost 6 bases at V and 3 bases at J; junction bases unmatched: 8. The CDR3 sequence is CASRLGLEYYEQYF. DNA of the CDR3: TGTGCCAGCAGGCTCGGACTAGAATACTACGAGCAGTACTTC.

Regarding this clone: The junction departs from the called germline gene at one end, perhaps through a read error. Other DNA sequences from this sample encode an identical CDR3 as well. The rearrangement uses TRBV5-1 and TRBJ2-7; a possible D gene is TRBD1 (6 bases). Germline assignment: CDR1 SGHRS and CDR2 YFSETQ. This CDR3 spans 17 amino acids. The CDR3 reads CASSLANQGPLSYEQYF. CDR3 DNA sequence: TGCGCCAGTAGCTTGGCGAATCAGGGGCCCCTCTCCTACGAGCAGTACTTC.

The rearrangement joins TRBV9 to TRBJ1-2; weak D call: TRBD1 (5 bases). With 4 bases removed from V and 5 bases from J, the gap between germline ends came to 15 bases. Germline-derived CDR1 and CDR2 are SGDLS and YYNGEE. The CDR3 covers 14 residues. The CDR3 loop is CASSTTRQFYGYTF. In DNA, the CDR3 is TGTGCCAGCAGCACCACCCGACAGTTTTATGGCTACACCTTC.

In its sample, this clone was seen a few times. The V call is TRBV13, the J call TRBJ1-3; no clear D gene. The CDR3 is 14 residues long. Germline values: CDR1 PRHDT, CDR2 FYEKMQ (reference sequence). V dropped 3 bases and J dropped 1 base, with 7 bases sitting between them. This CDR3 reads CASSLSGSGNTIYF. Here the CDR3 DNA reads TGTGCCAGCAGCTTGTCGGGGTCTGGAAACACCATATATTTT.

The table lists this clone with a few counts. The rearrangement uses TRBV7-8 and TRBJ2-5; no clear D gene. Germline V gives CDR1 SGHVS, CDR2 FQNEAQ. The CDR3 covers 10 residues. CDR3 loop: CATWLETQYF. The CDR3 DNA follows: TGTGCTACATGGCTCGAGACCCAGTACTTC. Looking up the rest from reference TRBV7-8 and TRBJ2-5 gives the full variable domain: GAGVSQSPRYKVAKRGQDVALRCDPISGHVSLFWYQQALGQGPEFLTYFQNEAQLDKSGLPSDRFFAERPEGSVSTLKIQRTQQEDSAVYLCATWLETQYFGPGTRLLVL.

The rearrangement joins TRBV5-1 to TRBJ2-7; tentatively, D is TRBD1 (5 bases). The CDR3 length is 12 residues. V lost 3 bases, J lost 4 bases, and 8 bases lay in between. Germline V CDR1 and CDR2: SGHRS, YFSETQ. The CDR3 region is CASSSDSYEQYF. CDR3 in DNA: TGCGCCAGCAGCTCTGACAGTTACGAGCAGTACTTC.

V gene TRBV11-2 combines with J gene TRBJ2-2; no firm D call. Germline CDR1 reads SGHAT; CDR2 reads FQNNGV. V lost 1 base to trimming and J lost 0 bases, with 3 bases between them. CDR3 length equals 14 residues. The CDR3 loop is CASSLGANTGELFF. CDR3 nucleotides: TGTGCCAGCAGCTTAGGCGCGAACACCGGGGAGCTGTTTTTT.

The DNA for the CDR3 is TGTGCCAGCAGAGCGAGCCAGCGGAACCTCCGCTACGAGCAGTACTTC. It is translated as CASRASQRNLRYEQYF. The V and J genes are TRBV27 and TRBJ2-7, with D possibly TRBD2 on 5 matching bases. The CDR3 length is 16 residues. Between the trimmed V and J ends, which lost 6 bases and 3 bases, there was a span of 21 bases. Germline CDR1 MNHEY, CDR2 SMNVEV (reference sequence).

The chain's CDR3 is CASSDRQGARKGYTF. DNA for the CDR3: TGTGCCAGCAGCGACCGACAGGGGGCGAGAAAGGGCTACACCTTC. The V gene is TRBV7-2, the J gene TRBJ1-2, with 10 bases that match TRBD1. The CDR3 has 15 residues. Germline-derived CDR1 and CDR2 are SGHTA and FQGNSA. V lost 5 bases, J lost 8 bases, and 11 bases stayed unmatched.

This chain links TRBV7-8 with TRBJ2-3; 11 bases line up with TRBD2. The ends lost 2 bases at V and 2 bases at J; junction bases unmatched: 6. The CDR3 spans 17 residues. Germline CDR1 is SGHVS and CDR2 is FQNEAQ. CDR3 region: CASSLRVAGGNTDTQYF. Here the CDR3 DNA reads TGTGCCAGCAGCTTACGCGTAGCGGGAGGGAACACAGATACGCAGTATTTT.

V usage is TRBV9 and J usage is TRBJ2-2; 7 positions agree with TRBD1. After removal of 2 bases from V and 8 bases from J, the junction contained 3 bases not matched to a gene. The length of the CDR3 is 13 residues. CDR1 is SGDLS, CDR2 YYNGEE, per germline. DNA of the CDR3: TGTGCCAGCAGCGTCAGGGGGTTGGGGGAGCTGTTTTTT. Translation: CASSVRGLGELFF.

This clone was counted a few times. The V gene is TRBV6-1, the J gene TRBJ1-5; a weak D match, TRBD1 (6 bases). There are 15 residues in the CDR3. The V gene lost 4 bases and the J gene lost 1 base, with 11 bases spanning the gap. Germline CDR1 is MNHNS and CDR2 is SASEGT. CDR3 nucleotides: TGTGCCAGCAGTGGCTATGGGGGCAGCAATCAGCCCCAGCATTTT. As protein: CASSGYGGSNQPQHF.

This clone was seen more than once but under ten times. The rearrangement joins TRBV6-1 to TRBJ2-7, with 7 bases fitting TRBD1. Trimming at V came to 4 bases and at J to 5 bases, leaving 8 bases not matched to a gene. This CDR3 contains 14 residues. Germline CDR1 MNHNS, CDR2 SASEGT. The CDR3 protein is CASSGQGVSDEQYF. Written as DNA, the CDR3 is TGTGCCAGCAGTGGACAGGGTGTCTCAGACGAGCAGTACTTC.

The V and J genes are TRBV5-1 and TRBJ2-3, with TRBD2 matching over 15 bases. This CDR3 is built from 17 residues. The V segment lost 4 bases and the J segment 10 bases; nucleotides outside the gene matches: 13. Germline V gene sequence: CDR1 SGHRS, CDR2 YFSETQ. DNA of the CDR3: TGCGCCAGCAGCCAGGGACTAGCGGGAGGCTCGGGTGATCCGCAGTATTTT. Its protein product is CASSQGLAGGSGDPQYF.

The rearrangement uses TRBV28 and TRBJ2-3, with 8 bases aligning to TRBD2. This CDR3 is 15 amino acids long. Trimming removed 8 bases from V and 0 bases from J; junction bases left unmatched: 7. In germline, CDR1 is MDHEN, CDR2 SYDVKM. This CDR3 is CASRLAGPSTDTQYF. The CDR3 DNA follows: TGTGCCAGCCGTCTAGCGGGTCCGAGCACAGATACGCAGTATTTT.

This chain links TRBV7-8 with TRBJ1-5, with 8 bases aligning to TRBD1. The CDR3 extends over 14 amino acids. Trimming removed 8 bases from V and 6 bases from J; junction bases left unmatched: 9. Per germline, CDR1 SGHVS and CDR2 FQNEAQ. The CDR3 spells CASSSRDRSQPQHF. The CDR3 DNA sequence: TGTGCCAGCTCCAGCCGGGACAGGTCTCAGCCCCAGCATTTT. Full variable domain (outside the CDR3, taken from reference TRBV7-8 and TRBJ1-5): GAGVSQSPRYKVAKRGQDVALRCDPISGHVSLFWYQQALGQGPEFLTYFQNEAQLDKSGLPSDRFFAERPEGSVSTLKIQRTQQEDSAVYLCASSSRDRSQPQHFGDGTRLSIL.

The rearrangement joins TRBV7-2 to TRBJ2-7; D is ambiguous. The germline V and J ends were trimmed by 1 base and 6 bases, with 7 bases remaining between them. The CDR3 is 12 residues long. Germline CDR1 SGHTA, CDR2 FQGNSA. The CDR3 bases are TGTGCCAGCAGCTTAGGCCCCGGCGAGCAGTACTTC. Translated, it gives CASSLGPGEQYF.

The CDR3 protein is CASRGPLQKLFF. CDR3 DNA sequence: TGTGCCAGCCGAGGTCCCCTCCAAAAACTGTTTTTT. The V call is TRBV7-2, the J call TRBJ1-4; D not certain. Trimming pared 8 bases from V and 9 bases from J, leaving 13 bases between. The CDR3 extends over 12 amino acids. The germline CDR1 and CDR2 sequences are SGHTA and FQGNSA.

The chain uses TRBV10-1 and TRBJ2-7; TRBD1 agrees at 7 bases. The CDR3 spans 14 residues. The V gene end was trimmed by 6 bases and the J gene end by 7 bases; junction bases not matched to a gene: 12. Germline CDR1 and CDR2: WNHNN and SYGVQD (reference sequence). CDR3 sequence: CASSSGTAFQEQYF. DNA for the CDR3: TGCGCCAGCAGCTCCGGGACAGCATTTCAGGAGCAGTACTTC.

V and J are TRBV5-1 and TRBJ2-3, with 14 bases fitting TRBD2. With 3 bases clipped from V and 3 bases from J, the junction kept 6 bases outside the gene matches. The CDR3 runs 17 residues. Germline V gene lookup returns CDR1 SGHRS and CDR2 YFSETQ. The CDR3 loop reads CASSSRGTSGSTDTQYF. The CDR3 DNA sequence: TGCGCCAGCAGCTCGCGCGGGACTAGCGGGAGTACAGATACGCAGTATTTT.